Listed here are 18 T cell receptor beta chains from one sample, sequenced in a study of technical replicates of blood from a handful of donors. Clones were sequenced by immunoSEQ multiplex PCR, and TCRdb holds only the in-frame ones, with some missing. Of 60,000 to 80,000 clones detected, more than 85% appear once; the ten largest clones hold 4.5% to 5%. The sequencing input was PBMCs. Receptor source: a human donor in good health. Some clones in this sample may be carry-over from other donors' samples.

This rearrangement joins TRBV19 to TRBJ2-5, with 12 bases identical to TRBD1. The CDR3 has 14 residues. The ends lost 7 bases at V and 5 bases at J; junction bases unmatched: 5. The germline gives CDR1 LNHDA, CDR2 SQIVND (reference sequence). The CDR3 loop is CASKRDRGRETQYF. CDR3 coding DNA: TGTGCCAGTAAACGGGACAGGGGGCGGGAGACCCAGTACTTC.

This chain links TRBV7-2 with TRBJ2-5; 9 bases match TRBD2. V lost 3 bases, J lost 4 bases, and 6 bases stayed unmatched. This CDR3 region has 15 residues. From germline, CDR1 is SGHTA and CDR2 FQGNSA. CDR3 region: CASSFSRGGPETQYF. Written as DNA, the CDR3 is TGTGCCAGCAGCTTCTCGCGGGGGGGCCCAGAGACCCAGTACTTC.

The chain employs TRBV4-3 and TRBJ2-7, with D unresolved. V lost 0 bases, J lost 1 base, and 13 bases lay in between. The CDR3 covers 16 residues. Germline V CDR1 and CDR2: LGHNA, YSLEER. The chain's CDR3 is CASSQDRGDPSYEQYF. The CDR3 DNA is TGCGCCAGCAGCCAAGATCGAGGAGACCCTTCCTACGAGCAGTACTTC.

This clone was counted between two and nine times. The chain uses TRBV25-1 and TRBJ1-1; D ambiguous. The germline V and J ends were trimmed by 6 bases and 4 bases, with 9 bases remaining between them. The CDR3 has 12 amino acids. Germline loops: CDR1 MGHDK, CDR2 SYGVNS. The CDR3 bases are TGTGCCAGCAGGCTCGGGGTCACTGAAGCTTTCTTT. As protein: CASRLGVTEAFF.

The genes are TRBV29-1 and TRBJ1-1; the D gene is possibly TRBD1 (6 bases). The CDR3 covers 13 residues. Germline-derived CDR1 and CDR2 are SQVTM and ANQGSEA. V gave up 6 bases and J gave up 0 bases, with 11 bases separating them. For the CDR3, the DNA is TGCAGCGTAGGGACATTGGTGAACACTGAAGCTTTCTTT. Encoded protein: CSVGTLVNTEAFF.

The chain has TRBV6-1 and TRBJ2-7; D unresolved. The germline V gene has CDR1 MNHNS and CDR2 SASEGT. The CDR3 contains 12 residues. V dropped 4 bases and J dropped 3 bases, with 7 bases sitting between them. CDR3 in DNA: TGTGCCAGCAGTGCCCGTTTCTACGAGCAGTACTTC. Amino acids: CASSARFYEQYF.

This chain joins TRBV30 and TRBJ1-1; tentatively, D is TRBD1 (5 bases). Germline V gene sequence: CDR1 GTSNPN, CDR2 SVGIG (reference sequence). V dropped 2 bases and J dropped 3 bases, with 16 bases sitting between them. This CDR3 is built from 15 residues. The CDR3 DNA reads TGTGCCTGGAGTCCCCGGGGGGGTTGGGACACTGAAGCTTTCTTT. It specifies CAWSPRGGWDTEAFF. Based on the CDR3 plus reference TRBV30 and TRBJ1-1, the full variable domain is SQTIHQWPATLVQPVGSPLSLECTVEGTSNPNLYWYRQAAGRGLQLLFYSVGIGQISSEVPQNLSASRPQDRQFILSSKKLLLSDSGFYLCAWSPRGGWDTEAFFGQGTRLTVV.

The chain joins TRBV7-2 to TRBJ2-3; the match to TRBD2 covers 7 bases. The CDR3 spans 13 residues. V shed 5 bases and J 4 bases; nucleotides not matched to a gene: 3. Per germline, CDR1 SGHTA and CDR2 FQGNSA. The CDR3 region is CASSLGGADTQYF. The CDR3 coding sequence is TGTGCCAGCAGCCTTGGGGGGGCAGATACGCAGTATTTT.

Of note for this clone: Germline and junction disagree at one end, which may indicate a read error. This rearrangement joins TRBV19 to TRBJ2-7, with 7 bases lining up with TRBD2. Looked up from germline, CDR1 is LNHDA and CDR2 is SQIVND (reference sequence). This CDR3 has 15 amino acids. CDR3 loop: CASSIRGGYSYVQYF. CDR3 coding DNA: TGTGCCAGTAGTATCCGCGGGGGATATTCCTACGTGCAGTACTTC.

This clone occurred a few times. Here the CDR3 reads CATSIGLADHNEQFF. In DNA, the CDR3 is TGTGCCACCAGCATTGGACTAGCGGATCACAATGAGCAGTTCTTC. The rearrangement joins TRBV15 to TRBJ2-1; 10 nucleotides align to TRBD2. There are 15 residues in the CDR3. J was trimmed by 5 bases and V by 4 bases; bases with no gene match: 5. Germline loops: CDR1 LNHNV, CDR2 YYDKDF (reference sequence). The entire variable domain, with the rest obtained from reference TRBV15 and TRBJ2-1, is as follows: DAMVIQNPRYQVTQFGKPVTLSCSQTLNHNVMYWYQQKSSQAPKLLFHYYDKDFNNEADTPDNFQSRRPNTSFCFLDIRSPGLGDTAMYLCATSIGLADHNEQFFGPGTRLTVL.

The V gene is TRBV11-2, the J gene TRBJ2-3; TRBD2 matches at 7 bases. CDR3 length equals 13 residues. From germline, CDR1 is SGHAT and CDR2 FQNNGV. Trimming took 6 bases from V and 6 from J; bases not matched to a gene: 6. The CDR3 region is CASRIISGDTQYF. The CDR3 DNA is TGTGCCAGCAGGATCATTAGCGGGGATACGCAGTATTTT.

The J gene is TRBJ1-5, the V gene TRBV30, with D possibly matching TRBD1 (6 bases). CDR3 length: 16 amino acids. Looked up from germline, CDR1 is GTSNPN and CDR2 is SVGIG (reference sequence). Trimming left V 4 bases short and J 2 bases short, with 18 bases between. The CDR3 DNA sequence: TGTGCCTGGACTGAGGGGGAAGACGATGGCAATCAGCCCCAGCATTTT. Its translation: CAWTEGEDDGNQPQHF.

The rearrangement joins TRBV13 to TRBJ2-5; 13 bases map to TRBD2. The CDR3 is made up of 15 amino acids. J lost 3 bases, V lost 5 bases, and 3 bases had no gene match. Germline lookup yields CDR1 PRHDT and CDR2 FYEKMQ (reference sequence). CDR3 in DNA: TGTGCCAGCAGCATAACTAGCGGGGGGGAAGAGACCCAGTACTTC. Translated: CASSITSGGEETQYF.

The chain employs TRBV7-2 and TRBJ1-4, with 7 nucleotides matching TRBD1. V gave up 3 bases and J gave up 8 bases; unmatched junction bases: 9. The CDR3 is made up of 15 amino acids. Germline V gene data show CDR1 as SGHTA and CDR2 as FQGNSA. The CDR3 loop is CASSFIDRVGEKLFF. The CDR3, as DNA: TGTGCCAGCAGCTTTATTGACAGGGTCGGGGAAAAACTGTTTTTT.

The chain recombines TRBV6-1 with TRBJ2-3; D remains unclear. Trimming took 3 bases from V and 0 from J, leaving 13 bases between them. The CDR3 spans 16 residues. The V gene's germline CDR1 is MNHNS and CDR2 SASEGT. Here the CDR3 DNA reads TGTGCCAGCAGTGAGGCTTGGTCCGGGAGCACAGATACGCAGTATTTT. It translates to CASSEAWSGSTDTQYF.

The chain employs TRBV5-8 and TRBJ2-1; 11 bases agree with TRBD2. Germline assignment: CDR1 SGHTS and CDR2 YDEGEE. V trimming: 5 bases; J trimming: 6 bases; junction bases outside the gene matches: 4. CDR3 length: 14 amino acids. The CDR3 nucleotides read TGTGCCAGCAGATTTAGCGGGGGGGCCAATGAGCAGTTCTTC. This gives the protein CASRFSGGANEQFF.

The chain carries TRBV2 and TRBJ2-1; 8 bases are shared with TRBD1. The V and J ends lost 7 bases and 6 bases, in that order; junction bases with no gene match: 11. This CDR3 is built from 15 residues. CDR1 SNHLY and CDR2 FYNNEI come from the germline V gene. As DNA, the CDR3 is TGTGCCAGCACCCTTGGCAGGGGGCCGGGCAATGAGCAGTTCTTC. It translates to CASTLGRGPGNEQFF.

Comment on this clone: Other DNA sequences in the sample encode the same CDR3. This chain links TRBV7-2 with TRBJ1-1; 9 bases align to TRBD1. This CDR3 contains 14 residues. Trimming at V came to 3 bases and at J to 2 bases, leaving 1 base not matched to a gene. CDR1 and CDR2 (germline): SGHTA, FQGNSA. The CDR3 DNA reads as TGTGCCAGCAGCTTGGACAGGGGTAACACTGAAGCTTTCTTT. This sequence encodes CASSLDRGNTEAFF.